The 8 T cell receptor beta chains below all came from one sample that was sequenced in a study of identical twins. TCRdb called the 5' RACE reads again in MiXCR, with one record for every CDR3 protein. Altogether approximately 670,000 distinct CDR3 sequences are present, around 6% being singletons, with the ten largest covering approximately 2%. The sequenced sample consisted of naive T cells sorted from blood. The receptors derive from a man younger than 30 in good health.

This clonotype was observed at least ten times. V is TRBV29-1 and J is TRBJ2-1; no definite D call. In germline, CDR1 is SQVTM, CDR2 ANQGSEA. The length of the CDR3 is 11 residues. V was shortened by 5 bases and J by 4 bases, with 6 bases between the two germline ends. CDR3 DNA sequence: TGCAGCGTTCCACCTTACAATGAGCAGTTCTTC. Its protein is CSVPPYNEQFF.

This clonotype was seen repeatedly, ten times or more. The J gene is TRBJ2-3, the V gene TRBV10-3; TRBD1 matches 9 bases. Looked up from germline, CDR1 is ENHRY and CDR2 is SYGVKD. The CDR3 sequence is 15 residues long. V shed 7 bases and J 1 base; nucleotides not matched to a gene: 6. The CDR3 loop reads CAINPGQGGTDTQYF. The CDR3 DNA follows: TGTGCCATCAACCCGGGACAGGGAGGCACAGATACGCAGTATTTT.

This clonotype was picked up many times. V is TRBV5-1 and J is TRBJ2-2; maybe TRBD2 (5 bases). The germline gives CDR1 SGHRS, CDR2 YFSETQ. The CDR3 covers 15 residues. The V end lost 0 bases, the J end lost 4 bases, and 10 bases lay between the germline ends. The CDR3 sequence is CASSLASGTTGELFF. Here the CDR3 DNA reads TGCGCCAGCAGCTTGGCGTCGGGAACCACCGGGGAGCTGTTTTTT. The complete variable domain, with remaining parts taken from reference TRBV5-1 and TRBJ2-2, reads KAGVTQTPRYLIKTRGQQVTLSCSPISGHRSVSWYQQTPGQGLQFLFEYFSETQRNKGNFPGRFSGRQFSNSRSEMNVSTLELGDSALYLCASSLASGTTGELFFGEGSRLTVL.

This clonotype was seen a few times. The genes are TRBV7-9 and TRBJ2-7; D not resolved. Trimming cost V 0 bases and J 0 bases, with 12 bases left between them. Germline V gene sequence: CDR1 SEHNR, CDR2 FQNEAQ (reference sequence). CDR3 length: 16 amino acids. The CDR3 bases are TGTGCCAGCAGCTTAGCCGGCGCCGCCAGCTCCTACGAGCAGTACGTC. Amino acid sequence: CASSLAGAASSYEQYV.

The chain has TRBV4-3 and TRBJ2-5, with D unresolved. V lost 0 bases and J lost 2, with 10 bases in between. Germline CDR1 LGHNA, CDR2 YSLEER. This CDR3 region has 15 residues. Here the CDR3 DNA reads TGCGCCAGCAGCCAAGATCGAAGGTTTCAAGAGACCCAGTACTTC. Amino acid sequence: CASSQDRRFQETQYF.

This clonotype was recorded many times. A junction boundary mismatches the germline segment, possibly from a read error. The chain joins TRBV5-1 to TRBJ2-1; D gene ambiguous. The germline gives CDR1 SGHRS, CDR2 YFSETQ. The CDR3 covers 13 residues. CDR3 DNA: TGCGCCAGCAGCTTGACCAGGTCCCACAATGAGCAGTTC. Protein: CASSLTRSHNEQF.

This clonotype was recorded at least ten times. V and J are TRBV20-1 and TRBJ2-7; TRBD1 aligns across 9 bases. Trimming took 5 bases from V and 6 from J; bases not matched to a gene: 11. The V gene's germline CDR1 is DFQATT and CDR2 SNEGSKA (reference sequence). The CDR3 is made up of 14 amino acids. The CDR3 region is CSALVPGTGTEQYF. The CDR3 nucleotides are TGCAGTGCTCTTGTACCCGGGACAGGGACCGAGCAGTACTTC.

The sample holds many counts of this clonotype. CDR3 in amino acids: CSARGGGVVSGNTIYF. The CDR3 DNA is TGCAGTGCTAGAGGGGGGGGTGTCGTCTCTGGAAACACCATATATTTT. The V gene is TRBV20-1, the J gene TRBJ1-3; maybe TRBD1 (5 bases). The CDR3 has 16 residues. Germline CDR1 and CDR2: DFQATT and SNEGSKA (reference sequence). V was shortened by 1 base and J by 0 bases, with 13 bases between the two germline ends.